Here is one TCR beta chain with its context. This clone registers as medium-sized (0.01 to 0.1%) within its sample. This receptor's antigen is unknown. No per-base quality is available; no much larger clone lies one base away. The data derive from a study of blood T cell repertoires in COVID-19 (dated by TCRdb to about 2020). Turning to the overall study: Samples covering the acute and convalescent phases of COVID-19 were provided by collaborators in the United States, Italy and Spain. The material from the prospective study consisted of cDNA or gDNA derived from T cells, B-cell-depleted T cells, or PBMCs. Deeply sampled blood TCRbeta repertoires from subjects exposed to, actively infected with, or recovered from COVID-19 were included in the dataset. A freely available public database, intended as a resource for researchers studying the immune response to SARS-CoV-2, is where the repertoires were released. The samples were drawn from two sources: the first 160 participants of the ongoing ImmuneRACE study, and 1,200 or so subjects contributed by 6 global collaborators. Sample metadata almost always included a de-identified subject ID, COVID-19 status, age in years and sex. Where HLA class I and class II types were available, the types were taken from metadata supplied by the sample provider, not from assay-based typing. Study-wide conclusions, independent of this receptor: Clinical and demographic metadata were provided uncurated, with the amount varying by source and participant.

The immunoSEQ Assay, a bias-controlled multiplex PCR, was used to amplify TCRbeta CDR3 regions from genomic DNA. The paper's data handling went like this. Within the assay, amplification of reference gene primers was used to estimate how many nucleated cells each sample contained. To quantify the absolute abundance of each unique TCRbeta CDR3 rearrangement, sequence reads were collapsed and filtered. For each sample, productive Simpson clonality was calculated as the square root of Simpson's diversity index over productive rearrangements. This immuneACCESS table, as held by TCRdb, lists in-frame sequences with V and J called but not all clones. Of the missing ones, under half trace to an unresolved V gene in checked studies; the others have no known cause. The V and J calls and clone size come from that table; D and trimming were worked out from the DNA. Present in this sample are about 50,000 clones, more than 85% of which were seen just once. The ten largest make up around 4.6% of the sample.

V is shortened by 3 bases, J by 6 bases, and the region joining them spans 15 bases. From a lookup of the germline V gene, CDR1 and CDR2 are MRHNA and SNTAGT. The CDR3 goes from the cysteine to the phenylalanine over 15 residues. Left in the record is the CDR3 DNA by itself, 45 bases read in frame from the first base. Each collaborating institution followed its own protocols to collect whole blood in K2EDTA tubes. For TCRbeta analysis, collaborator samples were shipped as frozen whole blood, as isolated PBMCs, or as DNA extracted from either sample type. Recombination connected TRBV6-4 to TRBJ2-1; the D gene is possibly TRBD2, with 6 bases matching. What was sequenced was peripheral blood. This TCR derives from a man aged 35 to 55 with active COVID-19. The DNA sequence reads TGTGCCAGCAGTGAGTTCTCGGGAGAAAGCAATGAGCAGTTCTTC. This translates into CASSEFSGESNEQFF.